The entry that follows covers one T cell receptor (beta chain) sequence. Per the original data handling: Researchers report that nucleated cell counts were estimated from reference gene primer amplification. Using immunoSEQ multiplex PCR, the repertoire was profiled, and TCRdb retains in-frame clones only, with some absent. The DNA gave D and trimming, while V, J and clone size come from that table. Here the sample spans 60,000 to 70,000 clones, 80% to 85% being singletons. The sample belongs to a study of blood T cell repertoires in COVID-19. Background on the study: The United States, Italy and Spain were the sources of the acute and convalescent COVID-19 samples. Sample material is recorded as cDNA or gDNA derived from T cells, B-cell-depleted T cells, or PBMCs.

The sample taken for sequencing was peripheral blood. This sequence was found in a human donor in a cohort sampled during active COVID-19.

The CDR3, as DNA: TGTGCCAGCAGCAGAGCGGGGAGCAGCACAGATACGCAGTATTTT. The encoded protein is CASSRAGSSTDTQYF. This chain connects TRBV5-4 to TRBJ2-3; 7 bases map to TRBD2. With 4 bases clipped from V and 0 bases from J, the junction kept 5 bases outside the gene matches. The CDR3 covers 15 residues. Germline CDR1 and CDR2: SGHNT and YYREEE (reference sequence).